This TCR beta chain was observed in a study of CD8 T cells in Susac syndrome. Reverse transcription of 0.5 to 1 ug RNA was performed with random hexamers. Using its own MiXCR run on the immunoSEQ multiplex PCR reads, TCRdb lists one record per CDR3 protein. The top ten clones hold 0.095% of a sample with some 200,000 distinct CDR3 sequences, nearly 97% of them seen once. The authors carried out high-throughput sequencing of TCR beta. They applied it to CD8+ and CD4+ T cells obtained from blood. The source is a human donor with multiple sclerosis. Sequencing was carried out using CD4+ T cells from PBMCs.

The CDR3 sequence: CAGWTEAFF. Written as DNA, the CDR3 is TGTGCAGGATGGACTGAAGCTTTCTTT. This chain links TRBV6-9 with TRBJ1-1; D is uncertain. The V gene's germline CDR1 is MNHGY and CDR2 SVAAGI. CDR3 length equals 9 residues.